The source of this T cell receptor beta chain is a study of radiotherapy plus CTLA-4 blockade in lung cancer. The wider study: Under 20% of patients responded objectively, and around 32% achieved disease control. General observations from the study: Expansion of tumor-derived TCR clones was observed in blood after radiotherapy plus ipilimumab.

Germline assignment: CDR1 SGHAT and CDR2 FQDESV (reference sequence). The CDR3 extends over 15 amino acids. V shed 8 bases and J 7 bases; nucleotides not matched to a gene: 13. TCRdb keeps only in-frame clones here, not all; method: immunoSEQ multiplex PCR. The sample lists around 100,000 clones, roughly 77% occurring once. On this clone: Its antigen is as yet unknown.

The TCR comes from a human donor with non-small cell lung cancer that progressed on radiotherapy plus ipilimumab. Some clones in this sample may be carry-over from other donors' samples. The material sequenced was peripheral blood, taken from a patient treated with radiotherapy plus ipilimumab. This chain connects TRBV11-1 to TRBJ2-3; 9 bases align to TRBD1. CDR3 DNA: TGTGCCAGCGGCCCTTACAGGGGGCTCTCCTATACGCAGTATTTT. This sequence encodes CASGPYRGLSYTQYF.